This T cell receptor (beta chain) is drawn from a study (dated by TCRdb to the mid-2010s). Looking at the study overall: The study examined whether tumor-infiltrating Tregs in breast cancer are drawn from blood Tregs or arise in situ by conversion from other CD4+ T cell subsets. What the work shows at the level of the full study, not this receptor alone: Rather than covering whole repertoires, validation in the larger cohort was restricted to a single TCR beta V-J rearrangement. Tumor-infiltrating Treg TCR alpha and beta sequences overlapped most with tumor naive CD4+ T cells, then with blood naive CD4+ T cells. In terms of TCR gene usage, tumor memory CD4+ T cells clustered together with blood and lymph node memory CD4+ cells, as well as with lymph node naive CD4+ cells.

Comment on this clonotype: Its antigen is unknown. Per-nucleotide qualities are absent, and no much larger clonotype sits a single base away.

The Miltenyi Naive CD4+ T Cell Isolation kit was used to purify naive CD4+ T cells, and CD25 microbeads were used to remove Tregs. Tregs, naive and memory CD4+ T cells from tumor, blood and ipsilateral draining lymph nodes of a handful of breast cancer patients underwent full-length TCR alpha and beta sequencing. Tumor tissue and lymph nodes from ipsilateral axillary dissection were perfused with PBS, minced and digested with collagenase I and hyaluronidase. Sorted cell populations were confirmed by FACS to exceed 90% purity. Full-length TCR variable regions were amplified by 5' RACE PCR with constant-region reverse primers, and semi-nested PCR with Nested Universal Primer A was subsequently performed. The ReliaPrep RNA Cell Miniprep System was used to extract total RNA, which was then reverse transcribed into 5'RACE-ready cDNA with the SMARTer RACE 5'/3' Kit. Multiplex adaptors were used to barcode full-length TCR alpha and beta libraries, and the barcoded libraries were sequenced on an Illumina MiSeq. Per the source publication's procedure: For each of nine subset-tissue groups, sequencing data from the five patients were pooled, and the groups were then compared using unsupervised clustering of TCR gene usage. Repertoire similarity was calculated with the Morisita-Horn index, weighting shared sequences by their contribution to each repertoire. TCRdb reworked the public reads: Q25 trimming with fastp, MiXCR clone assembly, productive beta chains retained. Entries that share a CDR3 protein sequence are merged under the most common genes and DNA. Here the V and J calls rest on TCRdb's processing, not on the authors' analysis. The sample yields around 11,000 distinct CDR3 sequences; 40% to 55% were counted once. The ten largest make up 9.5% to 15% of the sample.

Input material: tumor-infiltrating naive CD4+ T cells sorted from the breast tumor. The label giving this sample's cell subset or site can be read as: naive CD4+ T cells, CD4+CD45RA+CD25-. The sequence was obtained from a female donor with breast cancer.

The CDR3 loop reads CSVVAGLSYNEQFF. The DNA is TGCAGCGTTGTAGCGGGCCTCTCCTACAATGAGCAGTTCTTC. The receptor chain draws on TRBV29-1 and TRBJ2-1; a stretch of 7 junction bases matches TRBD2. There are 14 amino acids in the CDR3, from cysteine to phenylalanine inclusive. The retained sequence is limited to the CDR3, 42 bases, with the frame set at the first base. In the germline V gene, CDR1 corresponds to SQVTM and CDR2 to ANQGSEA. Ends trimmed: V by 4 bases, J by 0 bases; bases unmatched to a gene: 3.